The clone carrying this TCR beta chain was seen more than once but under ten times. The PCR employed 60 Vbeta primers together with 13 Jbeta primers. The data were produced by immunoSEQ multiplex PCR, yet TCRdb's version contains in-frame clones alone and is incomplete. This table holds about 95,000 clones, around 82% found once. These data originate in a study of cytomegalovirus exposure and HLA in healthy donors. Germline CDR1 and CDR2: WNHNN and SYGVQD (reference sequence). The V and J ends lost 5 bases and 1 base, in that order; junction bases with no gene match: 4. The CDR3 runs 15 residues. The TCR sequence derives from a man between 25 and 39 years old in good health and CMV-seropositive. The gene calls are TRBV10-1 and TRBJ1-3, with 8 bases that match TRBD1. What was sequenced was PBMCs. CDR3 amino acids: CASSPGGNSGNTIYF. The CDR3 DNA is TGCGCCAGCAGTCCAGGGGGCAATTCTGGAAACACCATATATTTT.